The rows below give T cell receptor beta chains drawn from one sample of a study of T cell changes during pregnancy in multiple sclerosis. The method was immunoSEQ multiplex PCR; TCRdb's version includes in-frame clones alone and lacks a portion of them. The sample yields approximately 100,000 clones, approximately 94% seen once. The specimen comprised peripheral blood, sampled before pregnancy. Source of these receptors: a female donor with multiple sclerosis, enrolled in a pregnancy study. CDR3s include the opening cysteine and the closing phenylalanine or tryptophan. Each record gives: D gene, V gene, J gene, CDR3 protein, CDR3 DNA. The D gene is left open where the match is weak.

>TRBD1|TRBV9|TRBJ1-2
CASSVTQGTAGYTF
TGTGCCAGCAGCGTAACCCAGGGGACAGCGGGCTACACCTTC
>TRBD2|TRBV7-9|TRBJ2-2
CASREKRDLTGELFF
TGTGCCAGCCGCGAGAAGCGGGACCTCACCGGGGAGCTGTTTTTT
>-|TRBV7-2|TRBJ1-2
CASSLQGWSDYGYTF
TGTGCCAGCAGCTTACAGGGGTGGTCAGACTATGGCTACACCTTC
>TRBD1|TRBV14|TRBJ2-7
CASSQERTGDYEQYF
TGTGCCAGCAGCCAAGAAAGGACAGGGGATTACGAGCAGTACTTC
>-|TRBV29-1|TRBJ2-2
CSVDGHNTGELFF
TGCAGCGTTGATGGGCACAACACCGGGGAGCTGTTTTTT
>-|TRBV4-3|TRBJ1-1
CASSQDGGRTEAFF
TGCGCCAGCAGCCAAGATGGAGGTAGGACTGAAGCTTTCTTT
>-|TRBV18|TRBJ2-7
CASSPAGVAPDEQYF
TGTGCCAGCTCACCCGCCGGGGTAGCGCCCGACGAGCAGTACTTC
>-|TRBV30|TRBJ1-1
CAWNTYHPEAFF
TGTGCCTGGAATACATACCACCCGGAAGCTTTCTTT
>TRBD1|TRBV19|TRBJ2-7
CASSRTGANSYEQYF
TGTGCCAGTAGCCGGACAGGGGCAAATTCCTACGAGCAGTACTTC
>TRBD2|TRBV5-4|TRBJ2-3
CASSGGTSGSRTDTQYF
TGTGCCAGCAGCGGAGGGACTAGCGGGAGTAGGACAGATACGCAGTATTTT
>-|TRBV7-8|TRBJ2-7
CASSLGVFSYEQYF
TGTGCCAGCAGCTTAGGCGTATTCTCCTACGAGCAGTACTTC
>TRBD1|TRBV5-3|TRBJ2-2
CARSLGWAPGQGCYTGELFF
TGTGCCAGAAGCTTGGGTTGGGCACCGGGACAGGGGTGTTACACCGGGGAGCTGTTTTTT
>TRBD1|TRBV5-1|TRBJ2-7
CASSPRDRGYEQYF
TGCGCCAGCAGCCCCCGGGACAGGGGCTACGAGCAGTACTTC
>-|TRBV5-6|TRBJ1-4
CASSLWGPNEKLFF
TGTGCCAGCAGCTTGTGGGGGCCTAATGAAAAACTGTTTTTT
>-|TRBV9|TRBJ1-5
CASSAYRDNQPQHF
TGTGCCAGCAGCGCCTACAGGGACAATCAGCCCCAGCATTTT
>-|TRBV4-3|TRBJ1-2
CASSSQEDSLYGYTF
TGCGCCAGCAGCAGCCAAGAGGACAGCCTCTATGGCTACACCTTC
>TRBD1|TRBV4-2|TRBJ2-7
CASSMTGGGTYEQYF
TGTGCCAGCAGCATGACAGGGGGAGGCACCTACGAGCAGTACTTC
>-|TRBV30|TRBJ1-1
CAWSAGGLTEAFF
TGTGCCTGGAGCGCGGGGGGCCTAACTGAAGCTTTCTTT
>-|TRBV27|TRBJ2-7
CASSLGQGDYEQYF
TGTGCCAGCAGTTTAGGGCAGGGCGACTACGAGCAGTACTTC
>-|TRBV27|TRBJ1-2
CASSLYPRGANYGYTF
TGTGCCAGCAGTTTATATCCGCGGGGAGCTAACTATGGCTACACCTTC
>TRBD2|TRBV7-7|TRBJ2-2
CASSLIAGGSIWAGELFF
TGTGCCAGCAGCTTAATAGCAGGCGGGAGCATTTGGGCCGGGGAGCTGTTTTTT
>-|TRBV30|TRBJ2-1
CAWSTGSEYNEQFF
TGTGCCTGGAGTACAGGGTCCGAATACAATGAGCAGTTCTTC
>TRBD2|TRBV5-4|TRBJ2-7
CASSLSLAVSYEQYF
TGTGCCAGCAGCTTAAGCCTAGCGGTTTCCTACGAGCAGTACTTC
>-|TRBV7-9|TRBJ1-4
CASSLDGGGTEKLFF
TGTGCCAGCAGCTTAGATGGGGGGGGAACGGAAAAACTGTTTTTT
>-|TRBV27|TRBJ2-7
CASKGAGAPYEQYF
TGTGCCAGCAAAGGGGCAGGGGCCCCCTACGAGCAGTACTTC
>TRBD1|TRBV15|TRBJ2-7
CATSRATGVLKGEQYF
TGTGCCACCAGCAGAGCCACAGGGGTGTTGAAAGGCGAGCAGTACTTC
>TRBD1|TRBV9|TRBJ1-2
CASRGDRAHGYTF
TGTGCCAGCAGGGGCGACAGGGCTCATGGCTACACCTTC
>TRBD2|TRBV27|TRBJ2-5
CASSSLTSGRNREETQYF
TGTGCCAGCAGTTCCTTGACTAGCGGACGGAACAGGGAAGAGACCCAGTACTTC
>TRBD2|TRBV7-6|TRBJ2-3
CASSQFTSGSADTQYF
TGTGCCAGCAGCCAATTTACTAGCGGGAGCGCAGATACGCAGTATTTT
>TRBD2|TRBV27|TRBJ2-7
CASSLRASGRREQYF
TGTGCCAGCAGTTTAAGGGCTAGCGGGAGGCGCGAGCAGTACTTC
>-|TRBV6-1|TRBJ2-1
CASSENPGILYNEQFF
TGTGCCAGCAGTGAAAATCCCGGGATACTTTACAATGAGCAGTTCTTC
>-|TRBV5-4|TRBJ2-3
CASSQGLGADTQYF
TGTGCCAGCAGCCAAGGACTCGGGGCAGATACGCAGTATTTT
>TRBD2|TRBV19|TRBJ2-3
CASSFPGRQVDTQYF
TGTGCCAGTAGTTTCCCCGGGAGGCAGGTAGATACGCAGTATTTT
>TRBD1|TRBV19|TRBJ2-7
CASRGTGVYEQYF
TGTGCCAGTAGGGGGACAGGGGTCTACGAGCAGTACTTC
>-|TRBV7-6|TRBJ2-5
CASSLDVSVQYF
TGTGCCAGCAGCTTAGATGTGTCAGTACAGTACTTC